This is a list of T cell receptor beta chains from one sample in a study of OX40 agonist ivuxolimab in advanced cancers. Produced via immunoSEQ multiplex PCR; TCRdb's table is partial and in-frame only. Of tens of thousands of clones in the sample, roughly 88% were seen once. The sequencing used CD4+ or CD8+ T cells sorted from blood, collected in a trial of the OX40 agonist ivuxolimab. These receptors originate from an adult with an advanced solid tumor such as melanoma, head and neck, liver or kidney cancer. Each CDR3 is given with its conserved first and last residue. The D gene is left open where the match is weak. For some rows the clone size is stated as once, few or many, or as a class when expanded; others skip it.

clone_size j_call v_call d_call cdr3_aa cdr3_nt
. TRBJ1-3 TRBV4-1 . CASSPLDTGNTIYF TGCGCCAGCAGCCCTCTTGATACGGGAAACACCATATATTTT
. TRBJ2-7 TRBV28 TRBD1 CASSPRLRLRDRVVYEQYF TGTGCCAGCAGTCCACGGCTCCGGCTCCGGGACAGGGTAGTCTACGAGCAGTACTTC
few TRBJ2-1 TRBV7-8 TRBD2 CASSPSGVSYNEQFF TGTGCCAGCAGCCCGAGCGGGGTCTCCTACAATGAGCAGTTCTTC
. TRBJ2-3 TRBV6-1 . CASSDTSTSTDTQYF TGTGCCAGCAGTGACACTTCAACTAGCACAGATACGCAGTATTTT
. TRBJ2-1 TRBV10-3 TRBD1 CAIGLDRANEQFF TGTGCCATCGGACTGGACAGGGCAAATGAGCAGTTCTTC
. TRBJ2-3 TRBV5-5 . CASSFYVGGGTDTQYF TGTGCCAGCAGCTTTTACGTGGGAGGAGGGACAGATACGCAGTATTTT
. TRBJ2-2 TRBV5-1 . CASSLLAIDNTGELFF TGCGCCAGCAGCTTACTAGCCATAGACAACACCGGGGAGCTGTTTTTT
. TRBJ2-3 TRBV7-3 . CASRDSTDTQYF TGTGCCAGCAGGGACAGCACAGATACGCAGTATTTT
. TRBJ1-1 TRBV5-6 . CASRTIWDGEAFF TGTGCCAGCCGAACGATCTGGGACGGTGAAGCTTTCTTT
. TRBJ2-1 TRBV4-3 . CASSHRKLASSYNEQFF TGCGCCAGCAGCCACCGCAAACTAGCTAGCTCCTACAATGAGCAGTTCTTC
. TRBJ2-2 TRBV9 TRBD1 CASSEQGVNTGELFF TGTGCCAGCAGCGAACAGGGGGTTAACACCGGGGAGCTGTTTTTT
few TRBJ2-2 TRBV7-9 . CASSSRLEWAGELFF TGTGCCAGCAGCTCTAGACTAGAATGGGCCGGGGAGCTGTTTTTT
. TRBJ2-2 TRBV6-1 . CASSGLGEVHGELFF TGTGCCAGCTCTGGGCTCGGGGAGGTCCACGGGGAGCTGTTTTTT
. TRBJ1-1 TRBV5-6 TRBD1 CASSPGTGRSAFF TGTGCCAGCAGCCCCGGGACAGGGAGGTCGGCTTTCTTT
once TRBJ2-7 TRBV7-2 . CASSLDSYYEQYF TGTGCCAGCAGCTTAGACAGCTACTACGAGCAGTACTTC
. TRBJ2-1 TRBV10-2 . CASSLVVTKDYNEQFF TGCGCCAGCAGTTTGGTAGTTACCAAGGACTACAATGAGCAGTTCTTC
. TRBJ2-1 TRBV10-3 TRBD2 CAISEASGRALGHNEQFF TGTGCCATCAGTGAGGCTAGCGGGAGGGCCTTGGGGCACAATGAGCAGTTCTTC
. TRBJ2-1 TRBV14 . CASSPIYVWGELNEQFF TGTGCCAGCAGCCCCATCTATGTTTGGGGAGAGTTAAATGAGCAGTTCTTC
. TRBJ1-4 TRBV11-2 TRBD1 CASSFPGTGVEKLFF TGTGCCAGCAGCTTTCCCGGGACAGGGGTTGAAAAACTGTTTTTT
. TRBJ2-1 TRBV5-1 . CASSFSVTDEQFF TGCGCCAGCAGCTTTTCGGTTACCGATGAGCAGTTCTTC
. TRBJ1-4 TRBV7-9 . CASRTGAGLEKLFF TGTGCCAGCAGGACGGGTGCTGGGCTTGAAAAACTGTTTTTT
. TRBJ2-3 TRBV14 . CASSQWDTDTQYF TGTGCCAGCAGCCAATGGGACACAGATACGCAGTATTTT
. TRBJ2-5 TRBV11-3 TRBD2 CASSLVLTSGQETQYF TGTGCCAGCAGCTTAGTATTGACTAGCGGCCAAGAGACCCAGTACTTC
few TRBJ2-2 TRBV10-2 TRBD1 CASSVQGGTGELFF TGCGCCAGCAGTGTACAGGGGGGCACCGGGGAGCTGTTTTTT
once TRBJ1-2 TRBV7-2 TRBD1 CASSLDRVAYGYTF TGTGCCAGCAGCTTGGACAGGGTTGCCTATGGCTACACCTTC
. TRBJ2-1 TRBV7-6 . CASSSIRGSSYNEQFF TGTGCCAGCAGCTCCATCAGGGGAAGCTCCTACAATGAGCAGTTCTTC
. TRBJ2-7 TRBV7-2 . CASSQRTDSYEQYF TGTGCCAGCAGCCAAAGGACGGATTCCTACGAGCAGTACTTC
. TRBJ2-7 TRBV10-2 . CASSVIQGSYEQYF TGCGCCAGCAGTGTCATACAGGGTTCCTACGAGCAGTACTTC
. TRBJ2-7 TRBV9 . CASSGTGPNEQYF TGTGCCAGCAGCGGTACAGGGCCCAACGAGCAGTACTTC
. TRBJ2-5 TRBV5-6 TRBD2 CASSLPSGETQYF TGTGCCAGCAGCTTGCCTAGCGGAGAGACCCAGTACTTC
. TRBJ2-7 TRBV18 TRBD1 CASSPPLGQGRYEQYF TGTGCCAGCTCACCACCACTGGGACAGGGCCGATACGAGCAGTACTTC
. TRBJ2-6 TRBV6-1 . CASSAMGAGANVLTF TGTGCCAGCAGTGCGATGGGGGCTGGGGCCAACGTCCTGACTTTC
. TRBJ1-1 TRBV27 TRBD1 CASSQGARTEAFF TGTGCCAGCAGCCAGGGGGCGAGAACTGAAGCTTTCTTT
. TRBJ2-3 TRBV18 . CASSLLRDTQYF TGTGCCAGCTCACTGCTTCGAGATACGCAGTATTTT
. TRBJ1-1 TRBV7-9 . CASSERRGEAEAFF TGTGCCAGCAGCGAACGAAGGGGGGAAGCTGAAGCTTTCTTT
few TRBJ1-3 TRBV18 . CASSPPGVYPGNTIYF TGTGCCAGCTCACCTCCCGGGGTTTACCCTGGAAACACCATATATTTT
. TRBJ2-5 TRBV6-5 . CASSWTWRAKQETQYF TGTGCCAGCAGTTGGACTTGGCGGGCCAAACAAGAGACCCAGTACTTC
. TRBJ1-3 TRBV7-2 . CASSLGVSGNTIYF TGTGCCAGCAGCTTAGGGGTATCTGGAAACACCATATATTTT
. TRBJ1-3 TRBV4-3 . CASSPLGSSGNTIYF TGCGCCAGCAGCCCCTTGGGCAGCTCTGGAAACACCATATATTTT
once TRBJ2-3 TRBV7-3 . CASSPDSTDTQYF TGTGCCAGCAGCCCCGACTCTACAGATACGCAGTATTTT
. TRBJ1-1 TRBV5-1 TRBD1 CASSFARQGVTEAFF TGCGCCAGCAGCTTCGCCCGACAGGGGGTCACTGAAGCTTTCTTT
. TRBJ2-5 TRBV6-5 TRBD2 CASSYSRLAGDQYF TGTGCCAGCAGTTACTCGCGACTAGCGGGAGATCAGTACTTC
once TRBJ2-7 TRBV10-3 TRBD1 CAISESTGQGSYEQYF TGTGCCATCAGTGAGTCGACGGGACAGGGCTCCTACGAGCAGTACTTC
. TRBJ2-1 TRBV4-1 . CASSGVRARGNEQFF TGCGCCAGCAGCGGAGTGAGGGCCAGAGGCAATGAGCAGTTCTTC
. TRBJ2-3 TRBV18 . CASSLDTDTQYF TGTGCCAGCTCACTGGATACAGATACGCAGTATTTT
. TRBJ2-3 TRBV29-1 TRBD2 CSKTSGSTDTQYF TGCAGCAAGACTAGCGGGAGCACAGATACGCAGTATTTT
. TRBJ2-4 TRBV5-1 . CASSGSGTHYKNIQYF TGCGCCAGCAGCGGATCCGGGACTCACTACAAAAACATTCAGTACTTC
. TRBJ2-2 TRBV7-3 TRBD1 CASSSQGLTNTGELFF TGTGCCAGCAGCTCACAGGGGCTGACGAACACCGGGGAGCTGTTTTTT
. TRBJ2-2 TRBV2 TRBD2 CASRELPTSGRGTGELFF TGTGCCAGCAGGGAACTACCTACTAGCGGGAGAGGCACCGGGGAGCTGTTTTTT